The next 26 T cell receptor beta chains were all read from a single sample in a study of CD8 T cells in ankylosing spondylitis. TCRdb independently ran MiXCR on the 5' RACE reads; one entry per CDR3 protein. In the table there are about 240,000 distinct CDR3 sequences, approximately 10% of which are singletons. The sample consisted of blood, either unsorted or a sorted T cell fraction (not recorded which). These receptors originate from a male donor with ankylosing spondylitis or in good health (not recorded which).

This chain connects TRBV10-3 to TRBJ2-1; no clear D. The V gene's germline CDR1 is ENHRY and CDR2 SYGVKD. The CDR3 has 13 amino acids. Trimming removed 3 bases at V and 6 bases at J, with 9 bases between. DNA for the CDR3: TGTGCCATCAGTGAAAGTGGTAGCAATGAGCAGTTCTTC. Translation gives CAISESGSNEQFF.

This clonotype was counted ten times or more. The rearrangement links TRBV29-1 to TRBJ2-3, with unresolved D. Germline loops: CDR1 SQVTM, CDR2 ANQGSEA. This CDR3 has 11 amino acids. The CDR3 DNA follows: TGCAGGGCCGGAGGCACAGATACGCAGTATTTT. Translating gives CRAGGTDTQYF.

The table lists this clonotype with many counts. The V and J genes are TRBV5-1 and TRBJ2-5; D unresolved. Per germline, CDR1 SGHRS and CDR2 YFSETQ. The CDR3 consists of 12 residues. V lost 3 bases, J lost 5 bases, and 8 bases lay in between. The CDR3, as DNA: TGCGCCAGCAGCTGGGGTCCGGAGACCCAGTACTTC. The encoded protein is CASSWGPETQYF.

There are many counts of this clonotype. The J gene is TRBJ1-1, the V gene TRBV27; D not certain. The CDR3 length is 14 residues. Trimming shortened V by 5 bases and J by 0 bases, and 10 bases separated the two germline ends. CDR1 MNHEY and CDR2 SMNVEV come from the germline V gene (reference sequence). CDR3 DNA: TGTGCCAGCAGTATCACAACCATGAACACTGAAGCTTTCTTT. It is translated as CASSITTMNTEAFF.

This clonotype turned up a few times. CDR3 region: CASSLGGGANEKLFF. CDR3 nucleotides: TGTGCCAGCAGCTTAGGTGGCGGGGCAAATGAAAAACTGTTTTTT. The chain combines TRBV7-9 with TRBJ1-4; D possibly corresponds to TRBD1 (5 bases). This CDR3 has 15 residues. Germline CDR1 is SEHNR and CDR2 is FQNEAQ (reference sequence). The V and J ends lost 1 base and 5 bases respectively, with 11 bases between them.

At least ten counts were recorded for this clonotype. The gene calls are TRBV3-1 and TRBJ2-7, with 7 bases identical to TRBD2. Trimming removed 0 bases from V and 2 bases from J; junction bases left unmatched: 4. This CDR3 has 15 residues. The V gene's germline CDR1 is LGHDT and CDR2 YNNKEL (reference sequence). DNA of the CDR3: TGTGCCAGCAGCCAAGACCCTAGCGGTACCTACGAGCAGTACTTC. Protein sequence: CASSQDPSGTYEQYF.

Ten or more counts support this clonotype. The rearrangement joins TRBV20-1 to TRBJ2-7, with D possibly TRBD1 on 5 matching bases. V lost 6 bases and J lost 1, with 16 bases in between. This CDR3 is 14 amino acids long. Germline lookup yields CDR1 DFQATT and CDR2 SNEGSKA (reference sequence). The CDR3 loop reads CSALPPGLSYEQYF. Written as DNA, the CDR3 is TGCAGTGCCTTGCCCCCAGGGCTGTCCTACGAGCAGTACTTC.

About this clonotype: This clone may be a read error of a much larger clone one base away. V and J are TRBV7-9 and TRBJ2-7; 8 bases match TRBD1. Germline values: CDR1 SEHNR, CDR2 FQNEAQ (reference sequence). Trimming removed 1 base from V and 9 bases from J; junction bases left unmatched: 8. The CDR3 loop spans 14 amino acids. The CDR3 protein is CASSLVGQDDAQYF. In DNA, the CDR3 is TGTGCCAGCAGCTTAGTGGGACAGGATGACGCGCAGTACTTC.

This clonotype was picked up a small number of times. The V and J genes are TRBV7-9 and TRBJ1-1; a weak D match, TRBD1 (5 bases). The CDR3 has 15 residues. CDR1 SEHNR and CDR2 FQNEAQ come from the germline V gene (reference sequence). Trimming stripped 3 bases from V and 3 bases from J, with 14 bases between. The CDR3 bases are TGTGCCAGCAGCTTCTCAGGGAACCCCTACACTGAAGCTTTCTTT. Protein product: CASSFSGNPYTEAFF.

In its sample, this clonotype was seen a few times. The V and J genes are TRBV5-1 and TRBJ2-5; 11 nucleotides match TRBD2. Per germline, CDR1 SGHRS and CDR2 YFSETQ. V lost 0 bases, J lost 1 base, and 2 bases stayed unmatched. This CDR3 contains 16 residues. The chain's CDR3 is CASSLDTSGGQETQYF. The CDR3 coding sequence is TGCGCCAGCAGCTTGGATACTAGCGGGGGCCAAGAGACCCAGTACTTC.

The sample holds many counts of this clonotype. V is TRBV27 and J is TRBJ2-7, with a weak D call TRBD2 (5 bases). With 7 bases removed from V and 6 bases from J, the gap between germline ends came to 13 bases. This CDR3 region has 12 residues. Germline-derived CDR1 and CDR2 are MNHEY and SMNVEV (reference sequence). The CDR3 protein is CASNTRGGEQYF. CDR3 DNA: TGTGCCAGCAACACCCGTGGAGGCGAGCAGTACTTC.

The gene calls are TRBV4-2 and TRBJ2-4; TRBD2 aligns across 10 bases. V lost 0 bases, J lost 3 bases, and 14 bases stayed unmatched. Germline CDR1 reads LGHNA; CDR2 reads YNFKEQ. The CDR3 is made up of 20 amino acids. This CDR3 is CASSQEGLAGASLGKNIQYF. The CDR3 DNA reads TGTGCCAGCAGCCAAGAAGGGCTAGCGGGGGCCTCGTTGGGCAAAAACATTCAGTACTTC.

In regard to this clonotype: This could be a read error, since a much larger clone is one nucleotide away. The chain is built from TRBV29-1 and TRBJ1-2, with a possible D match to TRBD1 (5 bases). This CDR3 comprises 13 residues. The V end was cut by 7 bases, the J end by 4 bases, with 16 bases between. In germline, CDR1 is SQVTM, CDR2 ANQGSEA. The CDR3 reads CSADTGTSYGYTF. The CDR3 DNA is TGCAGCGCAGACACCGGGACTTCCTATGGCTACACCTTC.

The chain combines TRBV6-5 with TRBJ1-4; TRBD1 is a possible D gene (6 bases). V lost 1 base to trimming and J lost 6 bases, with 15 bases between them. The CDR3 has 16 amino acids. Per the germline V gene, CDR1 is MNHEY and CDR2 is SVGAGI. CDR3 sequence (DNA): TGTGCCAGCAGTTACTTTACCCTGGAGGGGGATGAAAAACTGTTTTTT. It encodes CASSYFTLEGDEKLFF.

This clonotype was detected many times. This chain uses TRBV20-1 with TRBJ1-2, with D possibly TRBD1 on 5 matching bases. This CDR3 contains 16 residues. Germline CDR1 DFQATT, CDR2 SNEGSKA (reference sequence). Trimming shortened V by 0 bases and J by 2 bases, and 16 bases separated the two germline ends. The CDR3 DNA reads as TGCAGTGCTAGAGATAGGCAAGCAGGGACCAACTATGGCTACACCTTC. It encodes CSARDRQAGTNYGYTF.

This clonotype was counted many times. The chain couples TRBV10-3 to TRBJ2-3; D is perhaps TRBD2 (6 bases). The CDR3 has 13 amino acids. The V gene lost 11 bases and the J gene lost 4 bases, with 16 bases spanning the gap. Germline CDR1 ENHRY, CDR2 SYGVKD. CDR3 in DNA: TGTGCCGGCCGGGACTCCCTCGCAGATACGCAGTATTTT. Translation: CAGRDSLADTQYF.

In this sample, this clonotype turned up many times. The chain uses TRBV20-1 and TRBJ2-7; D remains ambiguous. The germline V gene has CDR1 DFQATT and CDR2 SNEGSKA (reference sequence). CDR3 length: 11 residues. Deletions cut 3 bases from V and 3 bases from J, with 6 bases between. The CDR3 DNA is TGCAGTGCTAGTAAAAACTACGAGCAGTACTTC. Amino acid sequence: CSASKNYEQYF.

This clonotype has a count of ten or more. The chain employs TRBV5-1 and TRBJ2-3; 7 nucleotides match TRBD1. The V gene end was trimmed by 6 bases and the J gene end by 0 bases; junction bases not matched to a gene: 7. This CDR3 is built from 15 residues. CDR1 and CDR2 (germline): SGHRS, YFSETQ. CDR3 in amino acids: CASTRDSASTDTQYF. In DNA, the CDR3 is TGCGCCAGCACCCGGGACAGCGCTAGCACAGATACGCAGTATTTT.

This clonotype was detected many times. The rearrangement links TRBV29-1 to TRBJ2-5, with D perhaps matching TRBD2 (6 bases). Germline V gene data show CDR1 as SQVTM and CDR2 as ANQGSEA. With 1 base removed from V and 1 base from J, the gap between germline ends came to 13 bases. The CDR3 length is 15 residues. CDR3 in amino acids: CSVEGYPGVQETQYF. The CDR3 bases are TGCAGCGTTGAAGGCTACCCGGGGGTCCAAGAGACCCAGTACTTC.

This clonotype occurred many times. The chain recombines TRBV11-2 with TRBJ2-2, with D uncertain. The CDR3 covers 15 residues. CDR1 SGHAT and CDR2 FQNNGV come from the germline V gene. Trimming took 5 bases from V and 2 from J, leaving 12 bases between them. CDR3 bases: TGTGCCAGCAGCCTGGTCGGGCTTAACACCGGGGAGCTGTTTTTT. It yields the protein CASSLVGLNTGELFF. Combining the CDR3 with reference TRBV11-2 and TRBJ2-2 gives the whole variable domain EAGVAQSPRYKIIEKRQSVAFWCNPISGHATLYWYQQILGQGPKLLIQFQNNGVVDDSQLPKDRFSAERLKGVDSTLKIQPAKLEDSAVYLCASSLVGLNTGELFFGEGSRLTVL.

This clonotype was detected ten times or more. The chain is built from TRBV25-1 and TRBJ2-2; D is possibly TRBD2 (7 bases). With 5 bases removed from V and 6 bases from J, the gap between germline ends came to 13 bases. This CDR3 is built from 14 residues. CDR1 MGHDK and CDR2 SYGVNS come from the germline V gene. The CDR3 DNA reads TGTGCCAGCAGTTCCGGGGGGCTAGCCGGGGAGCTGTTTTTT. Translated: CASSSGGLAGELFF.

Many counts were recorded for this clonotype. This chain links TRBV28 with TRBJ1-1, with 7 positions matching TRBD1. The CDR3 runs to 15 residues. Germline V lookup: CDR1 MDHEN, CDR2 SYDVKM. With V trimmed by 5 bases and J by 1 base, 7 bases remained unmatched. The CDR3 loop is CASSEGGQRNTEAFF. The CDR3, as DNA: TGTGCCAGCAGTGAGGGGGGACAGAGGAACACTGAAGCTTTCTTT.

This clonotype was recorded many times. This chain links TRBV20-1 with TRBJ2-5; 11 bases fit TRBD2. CDR1 DFQATT and CDR2 SNEGSKA come from the germline V gene (reference sequence). V was clipped by 0 bases and J by 4 bases; unmatched bases: 4. The CDR3 has 15 amino acids. In DNA, the CDR3 is TGCAGTGCTAGAGATAGGACTAGCGGGCGAGAGACCCAGTACTTC. Translated, it gives CSARDRTSGRETQYF.

The chain combines TRBV4-1 with TRBJ2-6; D gene ambiguous. The germline V gene has CDR1 MGHRA and CDR2 YSYEKL. Trimming pared 0 bases from V and 3 bases from J, leaving 3 bases between. The CDR3 has 14 amino acids. The chain's CDR3 is CASSQDNGANVLTF. The CDR3 DNA reads as TGCGCCAGCAGCCAAGATAATGGGGCCAACGTCCTGACTTTC.

The chain has TRBV10-2 and TRBJ1-1; TRBD1 agrees at 9 bases. This CDR3 contains 15 residues. The germline gives CDR1 WSHSY, CDR2 SAAADI. With V trimmed by 7 bases and J by 0 bases, 6 bases remained unmatched. CDR3 DNA sequence: TGCGCCAGCATGGGACAGGGCTTTTTGAACACTGAAGCTTTCTTT. Encoded protein: CASMGQGFLNTEAFF.

This clonotype appeared many times. This sequence joins TRBV29-1 and TRBJ2-5; 7 bases are a match to TRBD1. The CDR3 has 16 residues. Germline-derived CDR1 and CDR2 are SQVTM and ANQGSEA. With 7 bases clipped from V and 5 bases from J, the junction kept 19 bases outside the gene matches. CDR3 in DNA: TGCAGCGGTGGTGGAGTTCCAGACAGGGCAGGGGAGACCCAGTACTTC. Translation: CSGGGVPDRAGETQYF.